One and the same sample provided the 13 T cell receptor beta chains below, sequenced in a study of OX40 agonist ivuxolimab in advanced cancers. The repertoire was sequenced with immunoSEQ multiplex PCR; TCRdb's copy has only in-frame clones and lacks some. The table lists 55,000 to 70,000 clones, approximately 80% of them singletons. The source material was CD4+ or CD8+ T cells sorted from blood, sampled in a trial of the OX40 agonist ivuxolimab. The receptors stem from an adult with an advanced solid tumor such as melanoma, head and neck, liver or kidney cancer.

The chain recombines TRBV6-1 with TRBJ1-2; D perhaps matches TRBD1 (6 bases). CDR1 is MNHNS, CDR2 SASEGT, per germline. The V gene lost 6 bases and the J gene lost 0 bases, with 11 bases spanning the gap. This CDR3 has 14 amino acids. The CDR3 loop reads CASRGTFSNYGYTF. The CDR3 DNA reads as TGTGCCAGCAGAGGGACATTTTCTAACTATGGCTACACCTTC.

This clone was picked up one time. This chain uses TRBV9 with TRBJ1-2; D is possibly TRBD1 (5 bases). V lost 2 bases and J 4 bases, leaving 12 bases between the germline ends. CDR3 length: 14 amino acids. CDR1 and CDR2 from the germline V gene are SGDLS and YYNGEE. The CDR3 nucleotides read TGTGCCAGCAGCGTTGAACAGGCCCCCTATGGCTACACCTTC. Translating gives CASSVEQAPYGYTF. The full variable domain, with the rest looked up from reference TRBV9 and TRBJ1-2, is DSGVTQTPKHLITATGQRVTLRCSPRSGDLSVYWYQQSLDQGLQFLIQYYNGEERAKGNILERFSAQQFPDLHSELNLSSLELGDSALYFCASSVEQAPYGYTFGSGTRLTVV.

This chain joins TRBV9 and TRBJ2-7, with 8 bases aligning to TRBD2. Germline V lookup: CDR1 SGDLS, CDR2 YYNGEE. The length of the CDR3 is 15 residues. Losses at the gene ends were 0 bases for V and 3 bases for J; bases not matched to a gene: 5. The CDR3 spells CASSVGGAGVYEQYF. The CDR3 coding sequence is TGTGCCAGCAGCGTAGGGGGAGCGGGGGTCTACGAGCAGTACTTC.

About this clone itself: Other DNA sequences in the same sample also yield this CDR3. The J gene is TRBJ2-5, the V gene TRBV18, with D perhaps TRBD1 (5 bases). The CDR3 consists of 13 residues. Germline V lookup: CDR1 KGHSH, CDR2 LQKENI. V lost 2 bases and J lost 4, with 8 bases in between. As DNA, the CDR3 is TGTGCCAGCTCACCAAGGCAGGGAGAGACCCAGTACTTC. It is translated as CASSPRQGETQYF.

The rearrangement uses TRBV19 and TRBJ1-1; the D gene is possibly TRBD1 (6 bases). The CDR3 contains 14 residues. Deletions cut 5 bases from V and 0 bases from J, with 10 bases between. Germline loops: CDR1 LNHDA, CDR2 SQIVND (reference sequence). Here the CDR3 reads CASSVTGVNTEAFF. CDR3 sequence (DNA): TGTGCCAGTAGTGTGACAGGAGTGAACACTGAAGCTTTCTTT.

This chain uses TRBV7-2 with TRBJ1-4; no clear D. CDR1 is SGHTA and CDR2 is FQGNSA in the germline V gene. V lost 3 bases to trimming and J lost 5 bases, with 13 bases between them. The length of the CDR3 is 15 residues. CDR3: CASSLGQSSNEKLFF. The DNA for the CDR3 is TGTGCCAGCAGCTTGGGTCAGTCCTCCAATGAAAAACTGTTTTTT.

The chain employs TRBV18 and TRBJ2-7; TRBD1 matches 9 bases. The junction had 4 bases not matched to a gene; V was cut back by 5 bases and J by 2 bases. Germline V gives CDR1 KGHSH, CDR2 LQKENI. The CDR3 length is 14 residues. The CDR3 DNA sequence: TGTGCCAGCTCATCAACAGGGGGCGCCTACGAGCAGTACTTC. Protein sequence: CASSSTGGAYEQYF.

CDR3 protein: CASSLTSGTYNEQFF. The CDR3 nucleotides read TGCGCCAGCAGCTTGACTAGCGGGACCTACAATGAGCAGTTCTTC. The chain employs TRBV5-1 and TRBJ2-1; the match to TRBD2 covers 10 bases. V lost 1 base and J lost 2; bases outside the gene matches: 0. Germline V gene sequence: CDR1 SGHRS, CDR2 YFSETQ. This CDR3 is 15 amino acids long.

This chain links TRBV2 with TRBJ2-5, with 10 bases identical to TRBD2. Germline V gene sequence: CDR1 SNHLY, CDR2 FYNNEI. This CDR3 is built from 16 residues. The ends lost 8 bases at V and 1 base at J; junction bases unmatched: 10. As DNA, the CDR3 is TGTGCCAGCTGTAAAGATAGCGGGGGGTTCCAAGAGACCCAGTACTTC. Its protein product is CASCKDSGGFQETQYF.

The rearrangement uses TRBV15 and TRBJ2-6; 7 bases line up with TRBD1. Germline trimming cut 4 bases from V and 0 bases from J; bases unmatched to any gene: 15. Germline CDR1 reads LNHNV; CDR2 reads YYDKDF (reference sequence). This CDR3 contains 20 residues. Here the CDR3 DNA reads TGTGCCACCAGCACCCACCGGAAGAGTACAGGGGACTCTGGGGCCAACGTCCTGACTTTC. Its protein is CATSTHRKSTGDSGANVLTF.

The V call is TRBV12-5, the J call TRBJ1-3, with 9 bases that match TRBD1. Germline trimming cut 4 bases from V and 0 bases from J; bases unmatched to any gene: 25. Germline V gene lookup returns CDR1 LGHNT and CDR2 FRNRAP. CDR3 length equals 23 residues. CDR3 residues: CASGYLITITGQGDLGSGNTIYF. The CDR3 nucleotides are TGTGCTAGTGGTTATCTTATCACTATTACGGGACAGGGTGACCTCGGCTCTGGAAACACCATATATTTT. The entire variable domain, with the rest obtained from reference TRBV12-5 and TRBJ1-3, is as follows: DARVTQTPRHKVTEMGQEVTMRCQPILGHNTVFWYRQTMMQGLELLAYFRNRAPLDDSGMPKDRFSAEMPDATLATLKIQPSEPRDSAVYFCASGYLITITGQGDLGSGNTIYFGEGSWLTVV.

The gene calls are TRBV18 and TRBJ1-1; D is possibly TRBD1 (5 bases). The CDR3 has 13 residues. Germline CDR1 KGHSH, CDR2 LQKENI. Trimming shortened V by 3 bases and J by 1 base, and 6 bases separated the two germline ends. CDR3: CASSPGTNTEAFF. The CDR3 nucleotides read TGTGCCAGCTCACCGGGGACGAACACTGAAGCTTTCTTT.

The chain uses TRBV2 and TRBJ2-7, with 8 bases that match TRBD1. This CDR3 has 18 amino acids. The junction had 13 bases not matched to a gene; V was cut back by 2 bases and J by 1 base. Germline V CDR1 and CDR2: SNHLY, FYNNEI. In DNA, the CDR3 is TGTGCCAGCAGTGAAAGGGGGATACCAGGGGGCGATTCCTACGAGCAGTACTTC. Amino acid sequence: CASSERGIPGGDSYEQYF.